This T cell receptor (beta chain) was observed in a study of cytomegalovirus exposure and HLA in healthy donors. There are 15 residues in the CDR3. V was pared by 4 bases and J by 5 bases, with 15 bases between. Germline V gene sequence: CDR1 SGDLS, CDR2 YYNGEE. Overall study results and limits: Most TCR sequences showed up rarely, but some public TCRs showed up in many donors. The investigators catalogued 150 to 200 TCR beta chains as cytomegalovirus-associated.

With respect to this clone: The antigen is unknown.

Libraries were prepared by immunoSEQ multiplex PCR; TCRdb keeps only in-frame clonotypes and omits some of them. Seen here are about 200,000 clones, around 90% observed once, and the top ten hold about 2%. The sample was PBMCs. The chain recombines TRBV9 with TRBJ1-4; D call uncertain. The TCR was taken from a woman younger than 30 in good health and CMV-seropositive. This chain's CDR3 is CASSPYHRENEKLFF. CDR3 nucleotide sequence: TGTGCCAGCAGCCCGTATCATAGAGAGAATGAAAAACTGTTTTTT.